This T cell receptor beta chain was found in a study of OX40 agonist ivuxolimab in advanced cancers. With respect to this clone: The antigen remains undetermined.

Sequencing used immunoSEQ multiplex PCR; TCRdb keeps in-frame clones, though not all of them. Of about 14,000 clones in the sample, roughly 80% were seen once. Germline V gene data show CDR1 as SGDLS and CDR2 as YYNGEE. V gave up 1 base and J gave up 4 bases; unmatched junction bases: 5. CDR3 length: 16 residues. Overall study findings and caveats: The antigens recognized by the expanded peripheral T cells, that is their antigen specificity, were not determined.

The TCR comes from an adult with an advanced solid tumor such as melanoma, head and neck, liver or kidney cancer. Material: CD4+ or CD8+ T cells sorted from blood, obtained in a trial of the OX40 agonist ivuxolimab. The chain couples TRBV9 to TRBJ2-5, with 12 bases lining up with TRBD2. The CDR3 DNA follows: TGTGCCAGCAGCGTACTAGCGGGAGGGCCTCTAGAGACCCAGTACTTC. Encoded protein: CASSVLAGGPLETQYF. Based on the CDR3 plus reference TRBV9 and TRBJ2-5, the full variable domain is DSGVTQTPKHLITATGQRVTLRCSPRSGDLSVYWYQQSLDQGLQFLIQYYNGEERAKGNILERFSAQQFPDLHSELNLSSLELGDSALYFCASSVLAGGPLETQYFGPGTRLLVL.